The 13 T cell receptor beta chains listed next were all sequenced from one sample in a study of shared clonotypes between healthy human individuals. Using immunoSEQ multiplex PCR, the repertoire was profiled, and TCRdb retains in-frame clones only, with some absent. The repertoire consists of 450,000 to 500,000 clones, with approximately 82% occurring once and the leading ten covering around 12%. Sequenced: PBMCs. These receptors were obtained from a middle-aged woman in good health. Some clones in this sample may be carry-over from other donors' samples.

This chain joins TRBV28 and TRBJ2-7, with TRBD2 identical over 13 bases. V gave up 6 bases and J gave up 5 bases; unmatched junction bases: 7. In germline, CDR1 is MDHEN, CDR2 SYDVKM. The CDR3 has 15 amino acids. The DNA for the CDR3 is TGTGCCAGCAGCAATCGACTAGCGGGGGGCCACGAGCAGTACTTC. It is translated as CASSNRLAGGHEQYF.

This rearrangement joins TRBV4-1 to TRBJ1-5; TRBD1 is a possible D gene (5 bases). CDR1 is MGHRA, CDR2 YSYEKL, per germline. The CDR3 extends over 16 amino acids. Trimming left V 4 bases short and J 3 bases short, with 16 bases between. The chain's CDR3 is CASSPTGASNNQPQHF. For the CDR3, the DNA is TGCGCCAGCAGCCCCACCGGGGCTTCCAACAATCAGCCCCAGCATTTT.

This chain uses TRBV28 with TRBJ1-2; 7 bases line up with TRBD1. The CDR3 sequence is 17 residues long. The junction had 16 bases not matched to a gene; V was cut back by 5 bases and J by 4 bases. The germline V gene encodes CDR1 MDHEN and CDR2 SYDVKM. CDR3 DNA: TGTGCCAGCAGTGTCCCGGGACCCACAGGGGCCTCCTATGGCTACACCTTC. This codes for CASSVPGPTGASYGYTF.

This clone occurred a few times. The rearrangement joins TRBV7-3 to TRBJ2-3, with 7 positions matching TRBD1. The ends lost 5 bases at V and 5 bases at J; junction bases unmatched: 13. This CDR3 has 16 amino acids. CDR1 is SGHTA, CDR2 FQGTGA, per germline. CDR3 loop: CASSPSPQGPRDTQYF. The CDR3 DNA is TGTGCCAGCAGCCCCTCCCCACAGGGGCCCCGAGATACGCAGTATTTT.

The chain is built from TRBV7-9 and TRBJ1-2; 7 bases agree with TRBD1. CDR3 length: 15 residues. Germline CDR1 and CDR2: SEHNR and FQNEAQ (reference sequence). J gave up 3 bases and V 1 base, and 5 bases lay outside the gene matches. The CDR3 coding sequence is TGTGCCAGCAGCTTAGAACCGGGACAGCACTATGGCTACACCTTC. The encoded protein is CASSLEPGQHYGYTF.

CDR3 bases: TGTGCCAGCAGCTTAGGGCTGACAAATACGCAGTATTTT. Amino acids: CASSLGLTNTQYF. The genes are TRBV7-3 and TRBJ2-3; no reliable D call. The germline V and J ends were trimmed by 2 bases and 7 bases, with 10 bases remaining between them. This CDR3 has 13 amino acids. CDR1 SGHTA and CDR2 FQGTGA come from the germline V gene.

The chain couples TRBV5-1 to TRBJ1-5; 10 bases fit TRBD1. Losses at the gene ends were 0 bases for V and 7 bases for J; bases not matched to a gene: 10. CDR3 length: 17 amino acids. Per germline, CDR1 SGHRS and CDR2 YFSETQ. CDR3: CASSLEPRDRGRQPQHF. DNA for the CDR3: TGCGCCAGCAGCTTGGAACCACGGGACAGGGGCAGGCAGCCCCAGCATTTT. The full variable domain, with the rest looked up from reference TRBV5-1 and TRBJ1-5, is KAGVTQTPRYLIKTRGQQVTLSCSPISGHRSVSWYQQTPGQGLQFLFEYFSETQRNKGNFPGRFSGRQFSNSRSEMNVSTLELGDSALYLCASSLEPRDRGRQPQHFGDGTRLSIL.

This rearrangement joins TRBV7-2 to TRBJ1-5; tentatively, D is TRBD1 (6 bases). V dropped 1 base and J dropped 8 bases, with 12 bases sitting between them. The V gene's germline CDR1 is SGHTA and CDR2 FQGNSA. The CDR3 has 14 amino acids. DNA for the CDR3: TGTGCCAGCAGCTTAGTAGGAGGGGGGGAGCCCCAGCATTTT. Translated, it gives CASSLVGGGEPQHF.

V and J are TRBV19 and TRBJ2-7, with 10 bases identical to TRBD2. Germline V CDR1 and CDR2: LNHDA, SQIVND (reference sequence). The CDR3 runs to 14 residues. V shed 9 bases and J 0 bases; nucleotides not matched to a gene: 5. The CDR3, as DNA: TGTGCCAGCAAACTAGCGGGGAGCTCCTACGAGCAGTACTTC. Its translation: CASKLAGSSYEQYF.

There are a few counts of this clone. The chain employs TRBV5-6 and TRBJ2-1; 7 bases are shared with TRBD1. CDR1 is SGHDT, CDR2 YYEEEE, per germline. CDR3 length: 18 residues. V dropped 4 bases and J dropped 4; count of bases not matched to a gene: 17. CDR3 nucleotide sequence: TGTGCCAGCAGCCGACAGGGTATCACCACCAAAATTTACAATGAGCAGTTCTTC. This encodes CASSRQGITTKIYNEQFF.

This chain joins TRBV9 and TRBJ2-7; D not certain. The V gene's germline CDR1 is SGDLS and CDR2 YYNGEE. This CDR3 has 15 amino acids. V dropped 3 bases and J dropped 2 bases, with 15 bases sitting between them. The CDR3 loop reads CASSADAGLTYEQYF. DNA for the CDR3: TGTGCCAGCAGCGCGGACGCCGGGCTAACCTACGAGCAGTACTTC.

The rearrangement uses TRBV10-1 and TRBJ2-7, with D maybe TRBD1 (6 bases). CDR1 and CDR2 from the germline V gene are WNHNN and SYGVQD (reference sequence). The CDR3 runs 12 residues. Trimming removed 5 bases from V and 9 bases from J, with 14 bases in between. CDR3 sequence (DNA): TGCGCCAGCAGTCGGACAGCCTGGGGGCAGTACTTC. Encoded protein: CASSRTAWGQYF.

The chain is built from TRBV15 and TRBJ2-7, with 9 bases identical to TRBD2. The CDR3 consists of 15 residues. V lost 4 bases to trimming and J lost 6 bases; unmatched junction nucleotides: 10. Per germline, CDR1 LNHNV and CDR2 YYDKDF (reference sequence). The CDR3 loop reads CATSILAGDGAEQYF. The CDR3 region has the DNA TGTGCCACCAGCATATTAGCGGGAGATGGAGCCGAGCAGTACTTC.